Below, 20 T cell receptor beta chains from the same sample are listed, as sequenced in a study of blood T cell repertoires in COVID-19. Some clones are missing from TCRdb's copy, which holds only in-frame ones; the method was immunoSEQ multiplex PCR. The sample has approximately 270,000 clones; 70% to 85% are singletons. The sequencing sample was made of peripheral blood. These receptors came from a human donor with COVID-19, enrolled during active disease. The donor label of this sample is uncertain.

The CDR3 reads CASKTPFPWSGYTF. The CDR3 region has the DNA TGTGCCAGCAAGACCCCCTTCCCATGGAGTGGCTACACCTTC. The chain has TRBV27 and TRBJ1-2; no firm D call. This CDR3 has 14 amino acids. Looked up from germline, CDR1 is MNHEY and CDR2 is SMNVEV (reference sequence). Trimming shortened V by 7 bases and J by 7 bases, and 19 bases separated the two germline ends.

This clone was detected only a few times. The J gene is TRBJ2-7, the V gene TRBV9; D call uncertain. Germline CDR1 is SGDLS and CDR2 is YYNGEE. This CDR3 has 14 residues. V dropped 4 bases and J dropped 2 bases, with 13 bases sitting between them. This chain's CDR3 is CASSPQESAYEQYF. The CDR3 nucleotides are TGTGCCAGCAGCCCCCAAGAGTCCGCCTACGAGCAGTACTTC.

The chain is built from TRBV7-2 and TRBJ1-1; D is possibly TRBD1 (5 bases). CDR3 length: 14 amino acids. Germline CDR1 SGHTA, CDR2 FQGNSA. The V gene lost 1 base and the J gene lost 3 bases, with 9 bases spanning the gap. This CDR3 reads CASSLEGAYTEAFF. CDR3 nucleotides: TGTGCCAGCAGCTTAGAAGGGGCCTACACTGAAGCTTTCTTT.

The chain joins TRBV5-6 to TRBJ1-6; 9 bases align to TRBD1. The CDR3 sequence is 16 residues long. J lost 5 bases, V lost 2 bases, and 5 bases had no gene match. Germline-derived CDR1 and CDR2 are SGHDT and YYEEEE. CDR3: CASSFGTGTHNSPLHF. As DNA, the CDR3 is TGTGCCAGCAGCTTTGGGACAGGGACTCATAATTCACCCCTCCACTTT.

The chain couples TRBV7-3 to TRBJ2-3, with 8 bases matching TRBD2. Unmatched junction bases numbered 12, after V lost 2 bases and J lost 5 bases. The germline V gene encodes CDR1 SGHTA and CDR2 FQGTGA. CDR3 length equals 17 residues. The CDR3 region is CASSLAGGILGEDTQYF. The CDR3 region has the DNA TGTGCCAGCAGCTTAGCGGGAGGAATTCTGGGAGAAGATACGCAGTATTTT. The whole variable domain, remainder taken from reference TRBV7-3 and TRBJ2-3, is GAGVSQTPSNKVTEKGKYVELRCDPISGHTALYWYRQSLGQGPEFLIYFQGTGAADDSGLPNDRFFAVRPEGSVSTLKIQRTERGDSAVYLCASSLAGGILGEDTQYFGPGTRLTVL.

The chain has TRBV7-2 and TRBJ2-7; 7 nucleotides align to TRBD1. The CDR3 contains 14 residues. In germline, CDR1 is SGHTA, CDR2 FQGNSA. With 5 bases clipped from V and 3 bases from J, the junction kept 7 bases outside the gene matches. Written as DNA, the CDR3 is TGTGCCAGCAGCCCCTCGACAGGGCTCTACGAGCAGTACTTC. As protein: CASSPSTGLYEQYF. The variable domain in full, completed from reference TRBV7-2 and TRBJ2-7, reads GAGVSQSPSNKVTEKGKDVELRCDPISGHTALYWYRQSLGQGLEFLIYFQGNSAPDKSGLPSDRFSAERTGGSVSTLTIQRTQQEDSAVYLCASSPSTGLYEQYFGPGTRLTVT.

The V call is TRBV28, the J call TRBJ2-5; TRBD1 might be the D (6 bases). The V end was cut by 1 base, the J end by 0 bases, with 9 bases between. The CDR3 totals 15 residues. CDR1 and CDR2 (germline): MDHEN, SYDVKM. The CDR3 DNA reads TGTGCCAGCAGTTTATCCCAGGGGAACCAAGAGACCCAGTACTTC. Translating gives CASSLSQGNQETQYF.

The J gene is TRBJ2-3, the V gene TRBV3-1 (or the pseudogene TRBV3-2), with TRBD2 as a possible D gene (6 bases). Germline V gene sequence: CDR1 LGHDT, CDR2 YNNKEL (reference sequence). The V gene lost 1 base and the J gene lost 1 base, with 15 bases spanning the gap. This CDR3 comprises 17 residues. The CDR3: CASSQVGTSWGTDTQYF. The CDR3 bases are TGTGCCAGCAGCCAAGTGGGTACTAGCTGGGGCACAGATACGCAGTATTTT.

The CDR3 region is CATSRTLAGGRDEQFF. The CDR3 DNA reads TGTGCCACCAGCAGAACATTAGCGGGAGGGCGGGATGAGCAGTTCTTC. The rearrangement uses TRBV15 and TRBJ2-1; TRBD2 agrees at 11 bases. Trimming cost V 2 bases and J 8 bases; bases outside gene matches: 8. Germline-derived CDR1 and CDR2 are LNHNV and YYDKDF (reference sequence). The length of the CDR3 is 16 residues.

The chain uses TRBV5-1 and TRBJ2-5; no clear D gene. From germline, CDR1 is SGHRS and CDR2 YFSETQ. The CDR3 has 16 amino acids. Trimming took 1 base from V and 0 from J, leaving 13 bases between them. Here the CDR3 reads CASSLSISTYQETQYF. The CDR3 DNA sequence: TGCGCCAGCAGCTTGTCTATCTCTACGTACCAAGAGACCCAGTACTTC.

In its sample, this clone was seen once. The rearrangement uses TRBV12-3 or TRBV12-4 and TRBJ1-2; D perhaps matches TRBD1 (5 bases). The CDR3 is 12 amino acids. Trimming removed 4 bases from V and 8 bases from J, with 11 bases in between. The CDR3 sequence is CASSSGLRGYTF. CDR3 DNA: TGTGCCAGCAGTTCGGGACTCAGAGGCTACACCTTC.

The gene calls are TRBV7-2 and TRBJ1-3, with D perhaps matching TRBD1 (5 bases). Trimming left V 1 base short and J 3 bases short, with 10 bases between. From germline, CDR1 is SGHTA and CDR2 FQGNSA. This CDR3 is built from 15 residues. The DNA of the CDR3 is TGTGCCAGCAGCTTAGTTACCAGGGTTGGAAACACCATATATTTT. Its protein is CASSLVTRVGNTIYF.

This clone was recorded a few times. The gene calls are TRBV30 and TRBJ1-1; TRBD1 aligns across 11 bases. The J segment lost 7 bases and the V segment lost 3 bases, leaving 10 bases of the junction unmatched. Germline V gene data show CDR1 as GTSNPN and CDR2 as SVGIG (reference sequence). CDR3 size: 15 residues. CDR3 loop: CAWRGQGAEKSEAFF. The CDR3 nucleotides are TGTGCCTGGAGAGGACAGGGGGCGGAAAAGAGTGAAGCTTTCTTT. Variable domain in full (rest from reference TRBV30 and TRBJ1-1): SQTIHQWPATLVQPVGSPLSLECTVEGTSNPNLYWYRQAAGRGLQLLFYSVGIGQISSEVPQNLSASRPQDRQFILSSKKLLLSDSGFYLCAWRGQGAEKSEAFFGQGTRLTVV.

On this clone: The germline gene is not matched at one end of the junction; a read error may be the cause. The chain carries TRBV10-3 and TRBJ1-3; 7 bases fit TRBD1. Looked up from germline, CDR1 is ENHRY and CDR2 is SYGVKD. The CDR3 has 17 residues. The CDR3 bases are TGTGCCATCAGTTCGTTGGACAGGCCTATCTCTAGAAACACCATATATTTT. It encodes CAISSLDRPISRNTIYF.

Notes on this clone: The junction shows a germline mismatch at one end, possibly a read error. This chain links TRBV7-7 with TRBJ2-7; 8 bases are shared with TRBD2. Germline lookup yields CDR1 SSHAT and CDR2 FNYEAQ (reference sequence). The CDR3 length is 13 residues. DNA for the CDR3: TGTGCTAGCAGCTTCCGAGCGGGAGACGAGCAGTACTTC. Its protein product is CASSFRAGDEQYF.

The table lists this clone with a count of one. The chain recombines TRBV7-3 with TRBJ2-3, with 14 bases aligning to TRBD2. This CDR3 is 19 amino acids long. Germline V gene sequence: CDR1 SGHTA, CDR2 FQGTGA. With 4 bases clipped from V and 2 bases from J, the junction kept 11 bases outside the gene matches. The CDR3 bases are TGTGCCAGCAGCTCCCTCGCCGGGACTAGCGGGAGCGCCACAGATACGCAGTATTTT. This codes for CASSSLAGTSGSATDTQYF.

This chain uses TRBV7-9 with TRBJ2-1; possibly TRBD2 for D (6 bases). This CDR3 spans 18 amino acids. Germline loops: CDR1 SEHNR, CDR2 FQNEAQ (reference sequence). The V end lost 2 bases, the J end lost 8 bases, and 25 bases lay between the germline ends. CDR3 loop: CASSLKFGPEGRVDEQFF. The CDR3 DNA is TGTGCCAGCAGCTTAAAGTTTGGGCCGGAGGGCCGGGTAGATGAGCAGTTCTTC.

The chain joins TRBV29-1 to TRBJ2-7; TRBD1 is a possible D gene (6 bases). The CDR3 is 13 residues long. The V end was cut by 4 bases, the J end by 3 bases, with 13 bases between. Germline lookup yields CDR1 SQVTM and CDR2 ANQGSEA. The CDR3 loop reads CSVGRGQIYEQYF. In DNA form, the CDR3 reads TGCAGCGTTGGGAGAGGACAGATCTACGAGCAGTACTTC.

The chain couples TRBV12-3 or TRBV12-4 to TRBJ2-1, with 8 bases aligning to TRBD2. This CDR3 has 11 residues. Trimming removed 8 bases from V and 11 bases from J; junction bases left unmatched: 5. The CDR3 reads CASHKREKQFF. The CDR3 DNA is TGTGCCAGCCACAAGCGGGAGAAGCAGTTCTTC.

The chain combines TRBV5-5 with TRBJ2-1; a possible D gene is TRBD2 (6 bases). This CDR3 is built from 18 residues. The germline gives CDR1 SGHKS, CDR2 YYEKEE (reference sequence). Trimming removed 0 bases at V and 2 bases at J, with 18 bases between. The CDR3 nucleotides are TGTGCCAGCAGCTTGGAATTGGGCGGGACGGGGGCCTACAATGAGCAGTTCTTC. It encodes CASSLELGGTGAYNEQFF.